This TCR beta chain was captured by sequencing in a study of blood T cell repertoires in COVID-19 (dated by TCRdb to 2018 to 2021). General notes on the study: Collaborator samples came from the United States, Italy and Spain and covered acute and convalescent phases of COVID-19. The prospective study material was composed of cDNA or gDNA derived from T cells, B-cell-depleted T cells, or PBMCs. Subjects who had been exposed to COVID-19, were actively infected with it, or had recovered from it provided the deeply sampled blood TCRbeta repertoires that made up the dataset. The repertoires were made available in a free public database intended to serve as a resource for research on the immune response to SARS-CoV-2. The samples were drawn from two sources: the first 160 participants of the ongoing ImmuneRACE study, and approximately 1,300 subjects contributed by 6 global collaborators. Sample metadata almost always included a de-identified subject ID, COVID-19 status, age in years and sex. HLA class I and class II types, where available, came from metadata supplied by the sample provider rather than from assay-based typing. The study at large found these results: How much clinical and demographic metadata was included differed by source and by participant, and the metadata was provided uncurated.

As concerns this clone: There is no known antigen for this receptor. Base qualities were left out, and no much larger clone turns up one base away.

TCRbeta CDR3 regions were amplified from genomic DNA using the immunoSEQ Assay, a bias-controlled multiplex PCR. The authors' analysis ran thus. Within the assay, amplification of reference gene primers was used to estimate how many nucleated cells each sample contained. Sequence reads were collapsed and filtered to measure the absolute abundance of every unique TCRbeta CDR3 rearrangement. For each sample, productive Simpson clonality was calculated as the square root of Simpson's diversity index over productive rearrangements. TCRdb's version of the immuneACCESS table is confined to in-frame rearrangements and falls short of the full clone set. An unresolved V gene accounts for under half of the shortfall where checked; the remainder is of unknown origin. V, J and clone size derive from that table, while D and trimming were established from the DNA sequence. The sample table lists approximately 190,000 clones, approximately 80% of them with a count of one. The top ten hold around 6.9% of the sample.

Based on the germline V gene, the CDR1 and CDR2 sequences are SQVTM and ANQGSEA. Relative to germline, V is missing 5 bases and J is missing 4 bases, with 4 bases of the junction outside any gene match. Including cysteine and phenylalanine, the CDR3 has 12 amino acids. Only the CDR3 DNA stays, 36 bases, in frame from base 1. Whole blood was collected in K2EDTA tubes by collaborating institutions according to the institutions' own protocols. For TCRbeta analysis, collaborators shipped samples as frozen whole blood, isolated PBMCs, or DNA extracted from either of those sample types. The clonotype originates from a man aged 60 to 69 with acute or convalescent COVID-19. The V and J genes are TRBV29-1 and TRBJ1-1, with TRBD1 matching 7 junction bases. The specimen was peripheral blood. The DNA sequence is as follows: TGCAGCGTTACAAACAGGGGCACTGAAGCTTTCTTT. Its protein product is CSVTNRGTEAFF.